This T cell receptor (beta chain) appears in the sequencing data of a study of CD8 T cells in ankylosing spondylitis. Germline V CDR1 and CDR2: DFQATT, SNEGSKA (reference sequence). The CDR3 covers 15 residues. After removal of 1 base from V and 5 bases from J, the junction contained 7 bases not matched to a gene. Libraries of TCR beta came from quantitative 5'-RACE with molecular barcodes. One entry per CDR3 protein, called by TCRdb with MiXCR from the 5' RACE reads. In the table there are roughly 450,000 distinct CDR3 sequences, about 24% of which are singletons. Details on this clonotype: What it recognizes is unknown.

The study's findings and limits: One TCR beta motif, made up of eight or nine highly homologous variants, appeared characteristic of ankylosing spondylitis blood. Earlier reports found some motif variants in synovial fluid and blood in reactive arthritis.

The specimen sequenced was blood, either unsorted or a sorted T cell fraction (not recorded which). The receptor's source is a male donor with ankylosing spondylitis. The rearrangement uses TRBV20-1 and TRBJ2-1, with 8 bases matching TRBD2. The CDR3 reads CSARVPGGKNNEQFF. The DNA for the CDR3 is TGCAGTGCTAGAGTCCCGGGAGGGAAAAACAATGAGCAGTTCTTC.